This T cell receptor (beta chain) is drawn from a study of T cells in localized non-small cell lung cancer. Study-wide results and limits: Tumor trailed uninvolved adjacent lung in T cell clonality, which peaked there. Among blood samples, higher T cell density accompanied longer overall survival. It remains possible that heterogeneity exists, since only one tumor region was sequenced.

In the case of this clone: Its antigen is unknown.

Profiling relied on immunoSEQ multiplex PCR, and the TCRdb table lists in-frame clones only, not all of them. Among more than 100,000 clones, about 90% were seen once, and the ten largest hold around 1.5%. CDR1 is GTSNPN and CDR2 is SVGIG in the germline V gene (reference sequence). This CDR3 comprises 13 residues. V was shortened by 5 bases and J by 4 bases, with 14 bases between the two germline ends. Specimen: peripheral blood, collected before any cancer treatment. The sequence came from a female donor at least 60 years old with stage I lung adenocarcinoma. The J gene is TRBJ2-5, the V gene TRBV30, with D possibly matching TRBD2 (5 bases). The CDR3 sequence: CAWDPSRGETQYF. The DNA of the CDR3 is TGTGCCTGGGATCCTTCCCGGGGAGAGACCCAGTACTTC. Looking up the rest from reference TRBV30 and TRBJ2-5 gives the full variable domain: SQTIHQWPATLVQPVGSPLSLECTVEGTSNPNLYWYRQAAGRGLQLLFYSVGIGQISSEVPQNLSASRPQDRQFILSSKKLLLSDSGFYLCAWDPSRGETQYFGPGTRLLVL.